A few counts support the clone carrying this TCR beta chain. Antigen specificity is unknown. This record comes from a study of identical twins. Regarding the study as a whole: Monozygotic twin pairs showed more out-of-frame TCR alpha sharing than models estimated.

V lost 6 bases and J lost 7; bases outside the gene matches: 11. This CDR3 region has 14 residues. Germline V gene sequence: CDR1 SGHDN, CDR2 FVKESK. TCRdb re-called the 5' RACE reads through MiXCR, storing one row per CDR3 protein. The sample includes about 250,000 distinct CDR3 sequences, about an eighth of them seen just once. This rearrangement joins TRBV14 to TRBJ1-2, with TRBD1 identical over 7 bases. Sequencing was done on a sample of memory (CD45RO+) T cells sorted from blood. The clonotype originates from a woman aged 18-29 years in good health. The CDR3 region is CASSTRQGGGGYTF. The CDR3 DNA reads TGTGCCAGCAGTACCCGACAGGGAGGCGGTGGCTACACCTTC.